Shown below are 29 T cell receptor beta chains from a single sample sequenced in a study of T cell repertoires in ileal Crohn's disease. Assay used: immunoSEQ multiplex PCR; TCRdb lists only in-frame clones, some missing. The table shows 5,500 to 8,000 clones, with 70% to 85% occurring only once. The sequencing input was ileal tissue. All receptors come from an adult with Crohn's disease.

V and J are TRBV30 and TRBJ1-2; 7 bases agree with TRBD1. Looked up from germline, CDR1 is GTSNPN and CDR2 is SVGIG (reference sequence). J gave up 8 bases and V 2 bases, and 8 bases lay outside the gene matches. There are 13 residues in the CDR3. The CDR3 here is CAWSRDRERGYTF. The CDR3, as DNA: TGTGCCTGGAGTAGAGACAGGGAAAGAGGCTACACCTTC.

Here the CDR3 reads CASSDGDRGKSYNEQFF. The CDR3 bases are TGTGCCAGCAGTGATGGGGACAGGGGAAAAAGTTACAATGAGCAGTTCTTC. V usage is TRBV25-1 and J usage is TRBJ2-1, with TRBD1 identical over 10 bases. This CDR3 is built from 17 residues. Germline V gene sequence: CDR1 MGHDK, CDR2 SYGVNS. The trim removed 3 bases at V and 4 bases at J, leaving 9 bases unmatched.

The J gene is TRBJ1-4, the V gene TRBV5-1, with 8 positions matching TRBD1. V dropped 2 bases and J dropped 0; count of bases not matched to a gene: 6. Per the germline V gene, CDR1 is SGHRS and CDR2 is YFSETQ. The CDR3 has 17 amino acids. This CDR3 is CASSFEATGATNEKLFF. The CDR3 DNA reads as TGCGCCAGCAGCTTTGAGGCGACAGGGGCAACTAATGAAAAACTGTTTTTT.

The V call is TRBV11-3, the J call TRBJ2-1; TRBD2 matches at 13 bases. J lost 7 bases, V lost 3 bases, and 6 bases had no gene match. Germline CDR1 SGHNT, CDR2 YENEEA. There are 16 residues in the CDR3. The CDR3, as DNA: TGTGCCAGCAGCTTGACTAGCGGGGGGACGCGGAATGAGCAGTTCTTC. Protein sequence: CASSLTSGGTRNEQFF.

A note on this clone: The CDR3 does not close with the conserved phenylalanine or tryptophan, likely indicating a read error. V and J are TRBV7-8 and TRBJ2-7; TRBD2 agrees at 7 bases. There are 15 residues in the CDR3. Germline assignment: CDR1 SGHVS and CDR2 FQNEAQ. Trimming removed 0 bases from V and 5 bases from J; junction bases left unmatched: 7. The CDR3 sequence is CASSLAGREYDEQYL. The CDR3 coding sequence is TGTGCCAGCAGCTTAGCAGGGCGGGAGTATGACGAGCAGTACCTC.

The gene calls are TRBV5-1 and TRBJ2-3; tentative D call: TRBD2 (5 bases). The V end was cut by 4 bases, the J end by 8 bases, with 14 bases between. This CDR3 contains 13 residues. CDR1 is SGHRS, CDR2 YFSETQ, per germline. The CDR3 region is CASSLTFGVTQYF. Here the CDR3 DNA reads TGCGCCAGCAGCCTCACATTCGGGGTTACGCAGTATTTT.

The rearrangement links TRBV19 to TRBJ1-5; 7 nucleotides agree with TRBD1. CDR1 LNHDA and CDR2 SQIVND come from the germline V gene (reference sequence). V lost 5 bases and J lost 1; bases outside the gene matches: 5. The CDR3 consists of 15 residues. CDR3 sequence reads: CASSPGTESNQPQHF. The CDR3, as DNA: TGTGCCAGTAGTCCTGGGACAGAGAGCAATCAGCCCCAGCATTTT.

The rearrangement uses TRBV11-2 and TRBJ2-2, with a weak D call TRBD1 (6 bases). Germline-derived CDR1 and CDR2 are SGHAT and FQNNGV. The CDR3 length is 15 residues. The V end was cut by 5 bases, the J end by 5 bases, with 15 bases between. CDR3 loop: CASSIQWGPTGELFF. In nucleotides, the CDR3 is TGTGCCAGCAGCATCCAATGGGGGCCGACCGGGGAGCTGTTTTTT.

As DNA, the CDR3 is TGTGCCAGCACCCCCGGGCGTGGGGACAGGGGGCTTGCTTTCTTT. Its translation: CASTPGRGDRGLAFF. V gene TRBV27 combines with J gene TRBJ1-1; 12 nucleotides agree with TRBD1. V shed 7 bases, J shed 11 bases, and the junction held 14 bases outside the gene matches. The CDR3 runs to 15 residues. Per germline, CDR1 MNHEY and CDR2 SMNVEV (reference sequence).

The chain carries TRBV19 and TRBJ2-5; a possible D gene is TRBD1 (6 bases). The CDR3 loop spans 15 amino acids. V lost 5 bases and J 5 bases, leaving 18 bases between the germline ends. The germline CDR1 and CDR2 sequences are LNHDA and SQIVND (reference sequence). CDR3 sequence reads: CASSLPGHQGETQYF. The CDR3 bases are TGTGCCAGTAGTTTACCGGGACACCAAGGGGAGACCCAGTACTTC.

The chain employs TRBV6-1 and TRBJ1-2; TRBD1 agrees at 8 bases. After removal of 0 bases from V and 4 bases from J, the junction contained 4 bases not matched to a gene. The germline gives CDR1 MNHNS, CDR2 SASEGT. This CDR3 is 15 amino acids long. This chain's CDR3 is CASSEAPGGSYGYTF. CDR3 in DNA: TGTGCCAGCAGTGAAGCCCCAGGGGGCAGCTATGGCTACACCTTC.

V usage is TRBV10-3 and J usage is TRBJ1-3, with no clear D. The germline V gene has CDR1 ENHRY and CDR2 SYGVKD. There are 15 residues in the CDR3. V shed 6 bases and J shed 0 bases, with 12 bases lying between them. CDR3 bases: TGTGCCATCAGACCTGACACCAGCTCTGGAAACACCATATATTTT. Encoded protein: CAIRPDTSSGNTIYF.

Turning to this clone: The junction differs from germline at one of its ends, possibly a read error. The chain employs TRBV29-1 and TRBJ1-6, with D possibly matching TRBD1 (6 bases). The CDR3 runs to 14 residues. Germline CDR1 is SQVTM and CDR2 is ANQGSEA. CDR3: CSVSSEGGNSPFHF. CDR3 bases: TGCAGCGTTAGTTCCGAGGGGGGGAATTCACCCTTCCACTTT.

J is TRBJ2-1 and V is TRBV11-3; 12 bases match TRBD2. The CDR3 contains 16 residues. CDR1 and CDR2 from the germline V gene are SGHNT and YENEEA. Unmatched junction bases numbered 10, after V lost 5 bases and J lost 8 bases. CDR3 DNA sequence: TGTGCCAGCAGCACCACCGGACTAGCGGGATGGGATGAGCAGTTCTTC. Protein sequence: CASSTTGLAGWDEQFF.

This chain connects TRBV25-1 to TRBJ1-6; tentatively, D is TRBD1 (5 bases). Trimming took off 5 bases at V and 9 bases at J, with 11 bases between the two ends. In germline, CDR1 is MGHDK, CDR2 SYGVNS. The CDR3 runs to 13 residues. CDR3 sequence: CASSSGTGSPLHF. Here the CDR3 DNA reads TGTGCCAGCAGTTCTGGGACTGGTTCACCCCTCCACTTT.

This chain connects TRBV7-3 to TRBJ2-2, with 8 positions matching TRBD2. This CDR3 comprises 16 residues. CDR1 is SGHTA and CDR2 is FQGTGA in the germline V gene. Trimming cost V 5 bases and J 4 bases; bases outside gene matches: 9. The CDR3 bases are TGTGCCAGCAGCCCTACCCTAGCGGGTGGCACCGGGGAGCTGTTTTTT. This gives the protein CASSPTLAGGTGELFF.

This rearrangement joins TRBV10-3 to TRBJ2-1, with TRBD2 matching over 15 bases. Germline V CDR1 and CDR2: ENHRY, SYGVKD. The J segment lost 9 bases and the V segment lost 10 bases, leaving 10 bases of the junction unmatched. The CDR3 is 15 amino acids. This CDR3 reads CATSRGTSGRSEQFF. CDR3 in DNA: TGTGCCACATCTCGAGGGACTAGCGGGAGGTCTGAGCAGTTCTTC.

This sequence joins TRBV11-2 and TRBJ2-2, with 8 bases lining up with TRBD2. Germline assignment: CDR1 SGHAT and CDR2 FQNNGV. There are 16 residues in the CDR3. CDR3 in amino acids: CATSQPRAGDTGELFF. CDR3 in DNA: TGTGCAACCTCTCAACCCCGAGCGGGAGACACCGGGGAGCTGTTTTTT.

This clone was counted a single time. The chain has TRBV25-1 and TRBJ1-3; 7 bases are shared with TRBD1. Germline V gene sequence: CDR1 MGHDK, CDR2 SYGVNS. There are 15 residues in the CDR3. The V and J ends lost 3 bases and 11 bases, in that order; junction bases with no gene match: 13. The chain's CDR3 is CASSDPTWTGGPIYF. DNA of the CDR3: TGTGCCAGCAGTGACCCTACCTGGACAGGAGGTCCCATATATTTT.

The V and J genes are TRBV7-6 and TRBJ1-5, with TRBD1 as a possible D gene (6 bases). The V gene's germline CDR1 is SGHVS and CDR2 FNYEAQ. The V gene lost 6 bases and the J gene lost 9 bases, with 21 bases spanning the gap. This CDR3 has 15 residues. The CDR3 nucleotides are TGTGCCAGCAGTGATTTGGACAGACTCAGGCGGCCCCAGCATTTT. Translation gives CASSDLDRLRRPQHF.

A single count supports this clone. In DNA, the CDR3 is TGTGCCAGCTCACCCCGACAGGGGGCTGGAAACACCATATATTTT. Translated, it gives CASSPRQGAGNTIYF. The V gene is TRBV18, the J gene TRBJ1-3; 9 positions match TRBD1. CDR1 and CDR2 (germline): KGHSH, LQKENI. The CDR3 extends over 15 amino acids. The V gene end was trimmed by 3 bases and the J gene end by 2 bases; junction bases not matched to a gene: 2.

V and J are TRBV27 and TRBJ2-5; 12 bases line up with TRBD2. The J call could be wrong; TRBJ2-7 is a better fit for the DNA end. Germline V lookup: CDR1 MNHEY, CDR2 SMNVEV (reference sequence). The CDR3 has 15 residues. For the CDR3, the DNA is TGTGCCAGCAGTTCAGCGGGACTAGCGGGTTCCGAGCAGTACTTC. Translation gives CASSSAGLAGSEQYF.

The chain carries TRBV27 and TRBJ2-1; 10 bases line up with TRBD2. J lost 5 bases, V lost 3 bases, and 4 bases had no gene match. Germline V gives CDR1 MNHEY, CDR2 SMNVEV (reference sequence). The length of the CDR3 is 15 residues. CDR3 in DNA: TGTGCCAGCAGTTTCTCAGCGGGAGGGGACAATGAGCAGTTCTTC. It yields the protein CASSFSAGGDNEQFF.

This clone was detected only a few times. The rearrangement joins TRBV6-6 to TRBJ1-3, with a tentative D call TRBD1 (5 bases). The CDR3 loop spans 14 amino acids. The V and J ends lost 8 bases and 0 bases respectively, with 11 bases between them. CDR1 and CDR2 from the germline V gene are MNHNY and SVGAGI (reference sequence). The CDR3 nucleotides read TGTGCCAGCTCTCTGGACAACTCTGGAAACACCATATATTTT. Translation gives CASSLDNSGNTIYF.

J is TRBJ1-2 and V is TRBV12-5, with 12 nucleotides matching TRBD1. Per germline, CDR1 LGHNT and CDR2 FRNRAP. V lost 0 bases to trimming and J lost 8 bases; unmatched junction nucleotides: 10. This CDR3 has 17 amino acids. Here the CDR3 DNA reads TGTGCTAGTGGTTTGGTACAGGGACAGGGGGCTCGGAGAGGCTACACCTTC. This gives the protein CASGLVQGQGARRGYTF.

This chain uses TRBV19 with TRBJ1-1; D not certain. V gave up 2 bases and J gave up 1 base, with 8 bases separating them. The CDR3 has 14 amino acids. The V gene's germline CDR1 is LNHDA and CDR2 SQIVND (reference sequence). The CDR3 is CASSIQSENTEAFF. The CDR3 nucleotides are TGTGCCAGTAGTATACAATCAGAGAACACTGAAGCTTTCTTT.

The J gene is TRBJ2-2, the V gene TRBV10-3; the match to TRBD2 covers 9 bases. Germline CDR1 is ENHRY and CDR2 is SYGVKD. J was trimmed by 5 bases and V by 10 bases; bases with no gene match: 11. The CDR3 is 15 amino acids. CDR3 DNA: TGTGCCACCGGCGGGTTAGCGGGAGATACCGGGGAGCTGTTTTTT. Protein sequence: CATGGLAGDTGELFF.

This chain links TRBV10-2 with TRBJ2-1, with D perhaps TRBD1 (5 bases). Germline V gene data show CDR1 as WSHSY and CDR2 as SAAADI. V gave up 7 bases and J gave up 10 bases, with 14 bases separating them. The CDR3 is made up of 12 amino acids. In DNA form, the CDR3 reads TGCGCCAGCAACCCAGGGCCAGGGGAGCAGTTCTTC. This sequence encodes CASNPGPGEQFF.

The chain links TRBV5-1 to TRBJ2-7, with 10 bases matching TRBD2. There are 14 residues in the CDR3. Germline values: CDR1 SGHRS, CDR2 YFSETQ. With 4 bases clipped from V and 5 bases from J, the junction kept 6 bases outside the gene matches. The chain's CDR3 is CASSPSGRVNEQYF. CDR3 bases: TGCGCCAGCAGCCCTAGCGGGAGAGTCAACGAGCAGTACTTC.